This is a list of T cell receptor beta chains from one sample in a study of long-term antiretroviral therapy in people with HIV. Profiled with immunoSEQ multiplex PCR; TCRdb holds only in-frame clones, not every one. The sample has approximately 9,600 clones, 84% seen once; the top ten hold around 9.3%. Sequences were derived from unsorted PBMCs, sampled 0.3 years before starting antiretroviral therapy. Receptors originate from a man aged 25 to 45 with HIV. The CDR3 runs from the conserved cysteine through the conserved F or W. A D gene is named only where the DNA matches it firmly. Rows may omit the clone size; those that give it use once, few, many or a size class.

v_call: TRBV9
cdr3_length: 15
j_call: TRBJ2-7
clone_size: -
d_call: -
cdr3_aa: CASSVGGATTYEQYF
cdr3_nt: TGTGCCAGCAGCGTAGGCGGAGCGACGACCTACGAGCAGTACTTC

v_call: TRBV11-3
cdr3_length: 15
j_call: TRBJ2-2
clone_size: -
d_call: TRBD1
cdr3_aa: CASSLAGGVTGELFF
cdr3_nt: TGTGCCAGCAGCTTAGCAGGGGGCGTTACCGGGGAGCTGTTTTTT

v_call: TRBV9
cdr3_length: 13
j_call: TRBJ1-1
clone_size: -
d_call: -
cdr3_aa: CASSPMINTEAFF
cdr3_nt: TGTGCCAGCAGCCCCATGATTAACACTGAAGCTTTCTTT

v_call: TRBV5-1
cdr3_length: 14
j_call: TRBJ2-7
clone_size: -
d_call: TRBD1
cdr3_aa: CASSPRDRSYEQYF
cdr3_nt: TGCGCCAGCAGCCCGAGGGACAGGTCCTACGAGCAGTACTTC

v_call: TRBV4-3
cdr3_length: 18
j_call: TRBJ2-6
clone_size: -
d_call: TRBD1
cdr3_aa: CASSRDYNGQGKANVLTF
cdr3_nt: TGCGCCAGCAGCCGAGACTATAACGGACAGGGAAAGGCCAACGTCCTGACTTTC

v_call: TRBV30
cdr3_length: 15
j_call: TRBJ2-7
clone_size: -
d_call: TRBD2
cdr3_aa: CAWGASGSRSYEQYF
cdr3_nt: TGTGCCTGGGGCGCTAGCGGGAGCCGCTCCTACGAGCAGTACTTC

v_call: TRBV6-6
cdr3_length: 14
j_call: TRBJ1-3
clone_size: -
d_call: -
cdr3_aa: CASSKDITGNTIYF
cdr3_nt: TGTGCCAGCAGTAAGGACATCACTGGAAACACCATATATTTT

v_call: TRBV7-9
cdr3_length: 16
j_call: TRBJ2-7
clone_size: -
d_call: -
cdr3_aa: CASSLAWATDSYEQYF
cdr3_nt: TGTGCCAGCAGCTTAGCGTGGGCGACAGATTCCTACGAGCAGTACTTC

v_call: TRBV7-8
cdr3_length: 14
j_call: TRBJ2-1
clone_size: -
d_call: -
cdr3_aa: CASSPSPLANEQFF
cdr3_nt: TGTGCCAGCAGTCCCTCCCCACTAGCCAATGAGCAGTTCTTC

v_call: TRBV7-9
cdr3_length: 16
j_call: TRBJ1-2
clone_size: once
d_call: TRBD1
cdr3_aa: CASSSLPGTVVYGYTF
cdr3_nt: TGTGCCAGCAGCTCCCTCCCCGGGACAGTAGTCTATGGCTACACCTTC

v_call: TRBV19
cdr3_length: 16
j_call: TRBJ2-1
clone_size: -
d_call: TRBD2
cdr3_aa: CASSILSGLAGNEQFF
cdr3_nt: TGTGCCAGTAGTATCCTCTCAGGACTAGCGGGGAATGAGCAGTTCTTC

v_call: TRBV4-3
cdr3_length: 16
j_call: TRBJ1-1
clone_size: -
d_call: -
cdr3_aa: CASSQGSVLPNTEAFF
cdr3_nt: TGCGCCAGCAGCCAAGGTTCGGTTCTCCCGAACACTGAAGCTTTCTTT

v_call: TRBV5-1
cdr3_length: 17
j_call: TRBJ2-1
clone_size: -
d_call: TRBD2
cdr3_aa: CASSLAVGGGGYNEQFF
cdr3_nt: TGCGCCAGCAGCTTGGCGGTCGGCGGGGGGGGGTACAATGAGCAGTTCTTC

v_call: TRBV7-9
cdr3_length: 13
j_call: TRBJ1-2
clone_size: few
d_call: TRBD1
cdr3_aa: CASSLAGGTGYTF
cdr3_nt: TGTGCCAGCAGCTTAGCAGGGGGCACGGGCTACACCTTC

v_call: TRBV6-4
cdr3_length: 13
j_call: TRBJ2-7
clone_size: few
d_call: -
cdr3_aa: CASSEGPSYEQYF
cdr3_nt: TGTGCCAGCAGCGAAGGCCCTTCCTACGAGCAGTACTTC

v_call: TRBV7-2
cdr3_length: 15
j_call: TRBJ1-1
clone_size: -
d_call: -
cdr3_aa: CASSPTPGTPAEAFF
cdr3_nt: TGTGCCAGCAGCCCTACCCCCGGGACACCGGCCGAAGCTTTCTTT

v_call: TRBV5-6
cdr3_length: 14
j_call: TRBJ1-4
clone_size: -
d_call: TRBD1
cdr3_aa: CASSLPGGREKLFF
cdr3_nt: TGTGCCAGCAGCTTGCCAGGGGGTAGAGAAAAACTGTTTTTT

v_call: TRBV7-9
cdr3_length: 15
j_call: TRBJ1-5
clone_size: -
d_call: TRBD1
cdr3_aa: CASSSGTGGIQPQHF
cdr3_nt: TGTGCCAGCAGCTCGGGGACAGGGGGGATTCAGCCCCAGCATTTT

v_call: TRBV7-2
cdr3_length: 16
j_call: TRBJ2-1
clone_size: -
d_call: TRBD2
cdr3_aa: CASSLRAGGRGNEQFF
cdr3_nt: TGTGCCAGCAGCTTAAGAGCGGGGGGGCGGGGCAATGAGCAGTTCTTC

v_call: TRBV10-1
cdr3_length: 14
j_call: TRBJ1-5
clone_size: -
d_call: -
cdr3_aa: CASSDSNPNQPQHF
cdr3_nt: TGCGCCAGCAGTGACAGCAACCCTAATCAGCCCCAGCATTTT

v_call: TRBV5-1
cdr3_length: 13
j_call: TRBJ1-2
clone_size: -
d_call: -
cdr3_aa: CASRETSNYGYTF
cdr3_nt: TGCGCCAGCAGGGAGACCTCTAACTATGGCTACACCTTC

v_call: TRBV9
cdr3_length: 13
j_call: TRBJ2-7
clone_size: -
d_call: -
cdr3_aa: CASSAYGGHEQYF
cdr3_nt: TGTGCCAGCAGCGCCTACGGGGGGCATGAGCAGTACTTC

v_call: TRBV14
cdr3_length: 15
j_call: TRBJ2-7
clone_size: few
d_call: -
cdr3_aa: CASSKLQGWSYEQYF
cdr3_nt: TGTGCCAGCAGCAAACTCCAGGGGTGGTCCTACGAGCAGTACTTC

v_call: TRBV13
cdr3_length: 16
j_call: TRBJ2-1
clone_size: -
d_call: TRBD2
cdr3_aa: CASSSVPGLADNEQFF
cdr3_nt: TGTGCCAGCAGCTCAGTCCCGGGACTAGCCGACAATGAGCAGTTCTTC

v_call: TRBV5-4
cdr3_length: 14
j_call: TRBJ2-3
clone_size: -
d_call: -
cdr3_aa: CASSSRETSDTQYF
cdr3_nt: TGTGCCAGCAGCAGCCGGGAAACCTCAGATACGCAGTATTTT

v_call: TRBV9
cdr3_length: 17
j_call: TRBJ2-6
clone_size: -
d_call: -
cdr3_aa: CASSVEEGRSGANVLTF
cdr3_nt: TGTGCCAGCAGCGTAGAGGAAGGGCGCTCTGGGGCCAACGTCCTGACTTTC

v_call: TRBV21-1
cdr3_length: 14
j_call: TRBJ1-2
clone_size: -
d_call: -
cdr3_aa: CASSSRQGKVGYTF
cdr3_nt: TGTGCCAGCAGCTCCCGACAGGGTAAGGTTGGCTACACCTTC

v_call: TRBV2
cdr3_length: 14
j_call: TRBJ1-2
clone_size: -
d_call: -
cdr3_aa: CASSNRRANYGYTF
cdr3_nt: TGTGCCAGCAGCAACAGGAGAGCTAACTATGGCTACACCTTC

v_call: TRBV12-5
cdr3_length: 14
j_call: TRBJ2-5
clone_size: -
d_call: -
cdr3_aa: CASAPRGAGETQYF
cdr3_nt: TGTGCTAGTGCCCCTAGGGGGGCTGGGGAGACCCAGTACTTC

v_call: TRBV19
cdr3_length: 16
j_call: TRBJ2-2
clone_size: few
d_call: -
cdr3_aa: CATLKGGTVNTGELFF
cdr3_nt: TGTGCCACCCTAAAGGGAGGGACAGTCAACACCGGGGAGCTGTTTTTT

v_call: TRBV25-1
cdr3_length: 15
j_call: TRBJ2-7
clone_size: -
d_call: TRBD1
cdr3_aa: CASSEPGQGRYEQYF
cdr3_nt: TGTGCCAGCAGTGAACCGGGACAGGGACGATACGAGCAGTACTTC

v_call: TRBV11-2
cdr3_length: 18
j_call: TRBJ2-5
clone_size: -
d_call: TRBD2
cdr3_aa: CASRSEGLSGGERETQYF
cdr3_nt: TGTGCCAGCAGATCCGAAGGACTAAGCGGGGGAGAGAGAGAGACCCAGTACTTC

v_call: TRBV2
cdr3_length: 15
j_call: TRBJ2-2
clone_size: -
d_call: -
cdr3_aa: CASSVRGPNTGELFF
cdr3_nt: TGTGCCAGCAGTGTACGGGGGCCAAACACCGGGGAGCTGTTTTTT

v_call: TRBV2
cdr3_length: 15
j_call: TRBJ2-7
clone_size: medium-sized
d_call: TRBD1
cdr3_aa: CASSPDTGARYEQYF
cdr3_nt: TGTGCCAGCAGTCCGGATACAGGGGCCCGCTACGAGCAGTACTTC

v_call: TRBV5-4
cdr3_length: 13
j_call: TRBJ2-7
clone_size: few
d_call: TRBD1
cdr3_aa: CASSQGQNYEQYF
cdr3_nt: TGTGCCAGCAGCCAGGGACAGAACTACGAGCAGTACTTC

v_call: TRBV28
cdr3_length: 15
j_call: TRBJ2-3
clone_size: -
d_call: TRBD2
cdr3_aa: CASVLAGGKTDTQYF
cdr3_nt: TGTGCCAGCGTACTAGCGGGAGGGAAAACAGATACGCAGTATTTT

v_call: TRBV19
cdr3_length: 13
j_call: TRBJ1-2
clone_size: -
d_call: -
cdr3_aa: CASSIRGPLGYTF
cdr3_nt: TGTGCCAGTAGTATCAGGGGTCCGCTTGGCTACACCTTC

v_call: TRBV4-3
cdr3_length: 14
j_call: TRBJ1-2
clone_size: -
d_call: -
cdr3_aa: CASSQGSSPYGYTF
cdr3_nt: TGCGCCAGCAGCCAAGGGAGTTCTCCGTATGGCTACACCTTC

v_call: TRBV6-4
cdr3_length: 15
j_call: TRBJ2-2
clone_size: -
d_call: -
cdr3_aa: CASSDGQGGTGELFF
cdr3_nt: TGTGCCAGCAGTGACGGGCAGGGCGGCACCGGGGAGCTGTTTTTT

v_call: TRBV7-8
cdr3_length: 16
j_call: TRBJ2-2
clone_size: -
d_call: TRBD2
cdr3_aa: CASSLEAGEGSGELFF
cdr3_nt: TGTGCCAGCAGCTTAGAAGCGGGGGAGGGGAGCGGGGAGCTGTTTTTT

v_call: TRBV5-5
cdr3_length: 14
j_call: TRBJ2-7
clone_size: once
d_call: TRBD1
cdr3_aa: CASSPGQGAYEQYF
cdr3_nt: TGTGCCAGCAGCCCCGGACAGGGGGCTTACGAGCAGTACTTC

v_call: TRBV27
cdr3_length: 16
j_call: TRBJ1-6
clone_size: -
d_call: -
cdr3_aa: CASSLLWQGNNSPLHF
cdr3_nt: TGTGCCAGCAGTTTACTGTGGCAGGGAAATAATTCACCCCTCCACTTT